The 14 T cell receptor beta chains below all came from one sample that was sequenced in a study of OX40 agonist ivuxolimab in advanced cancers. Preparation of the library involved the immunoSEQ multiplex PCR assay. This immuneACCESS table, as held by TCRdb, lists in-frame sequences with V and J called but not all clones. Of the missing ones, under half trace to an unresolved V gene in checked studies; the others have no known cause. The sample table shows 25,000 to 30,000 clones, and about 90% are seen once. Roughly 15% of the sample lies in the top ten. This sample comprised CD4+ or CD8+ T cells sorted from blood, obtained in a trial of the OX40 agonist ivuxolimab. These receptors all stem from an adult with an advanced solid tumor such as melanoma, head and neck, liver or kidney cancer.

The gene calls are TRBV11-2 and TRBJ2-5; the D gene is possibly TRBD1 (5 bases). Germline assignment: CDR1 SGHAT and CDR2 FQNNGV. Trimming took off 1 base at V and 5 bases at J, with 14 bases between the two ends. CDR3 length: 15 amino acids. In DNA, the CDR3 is TGTGCCAGCAGCTTAGTGTACAGCCCAGGGGAGACCCAGTACTTC. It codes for CASSLVYSPGETQYF.

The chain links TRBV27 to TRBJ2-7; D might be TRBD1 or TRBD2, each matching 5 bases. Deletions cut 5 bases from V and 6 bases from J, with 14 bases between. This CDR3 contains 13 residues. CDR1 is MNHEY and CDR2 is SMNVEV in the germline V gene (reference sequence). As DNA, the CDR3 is TGTGCCAGCAGTCTACGAGAGGGGCTCGAGCAGTACTTC. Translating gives CASSLREGLEQYF.

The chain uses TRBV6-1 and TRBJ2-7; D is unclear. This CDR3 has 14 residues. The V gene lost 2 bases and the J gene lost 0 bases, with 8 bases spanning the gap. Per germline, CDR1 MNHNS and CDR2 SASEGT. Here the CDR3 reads CASSEIGTSYEQYF. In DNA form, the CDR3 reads TGTGCCAGCAGTGAAATAGGCACCTCCTACGAGCAGTACTTC.

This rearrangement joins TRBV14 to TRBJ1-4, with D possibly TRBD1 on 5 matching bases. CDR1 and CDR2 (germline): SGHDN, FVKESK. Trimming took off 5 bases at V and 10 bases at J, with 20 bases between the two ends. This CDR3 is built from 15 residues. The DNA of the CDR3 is TGTGCCAGCAGCGCGCTACAGGTCTCCCTGGGAAAACTGTTTTTT. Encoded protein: CASSALQVSLGKLFF.

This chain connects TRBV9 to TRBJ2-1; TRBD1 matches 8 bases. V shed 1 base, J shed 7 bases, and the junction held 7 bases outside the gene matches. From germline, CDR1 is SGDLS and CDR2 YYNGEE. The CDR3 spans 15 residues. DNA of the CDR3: TGTGCCAGCAGCGTATGGCAGGGGGCCGGGAATGAGCAGTTCTTC. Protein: CASSVWQGAGNEQFF.

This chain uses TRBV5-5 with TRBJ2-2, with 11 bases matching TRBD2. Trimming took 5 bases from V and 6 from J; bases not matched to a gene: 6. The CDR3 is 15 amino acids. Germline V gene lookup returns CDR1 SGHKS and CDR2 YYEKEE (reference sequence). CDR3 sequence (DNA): TGTGCCAGCAGGGAACTAGCGGGAGTCCCCGGGGAGCTGTTTTTT. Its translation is CASRELAGVPGELFF.

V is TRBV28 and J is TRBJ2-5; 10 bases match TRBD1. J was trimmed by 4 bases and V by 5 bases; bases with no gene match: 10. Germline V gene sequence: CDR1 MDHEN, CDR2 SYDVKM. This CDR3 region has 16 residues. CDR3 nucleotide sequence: TGTGCCAGCAGTGCGCCGGGACAGGGGAGTCCAGAGACCCAGTACTTC. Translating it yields CASSAPGQGSPETQYF.

The chain's CDR3 is CATSEGSSSYNEQFF. The CDR3 DNA is TGTGCCACCTCCGAGGGTTCTAGCTCCTACAATGAGCAGTTCTTC. V usage is TRBV19 and J usage is TRBJ2-1, with D perhaps matching TRBD2 (5 bases). Germline CDR1 and CDR2: LNHDA and SQIVND (reference sequence). Trimming pared 10 bases from V and 0 bases from J, leaving 16 bases between. The CDR3 consists of 15 residues.

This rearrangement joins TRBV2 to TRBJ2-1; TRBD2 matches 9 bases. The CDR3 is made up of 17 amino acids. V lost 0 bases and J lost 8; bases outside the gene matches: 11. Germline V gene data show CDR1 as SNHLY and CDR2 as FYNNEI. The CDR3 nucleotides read TGTGCCAGCAGTGAAGCGCTTCTGCGGGAGGGCCGTGATGAGCAGTTCTTC. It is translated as CASSEALLREGRDEQFF.

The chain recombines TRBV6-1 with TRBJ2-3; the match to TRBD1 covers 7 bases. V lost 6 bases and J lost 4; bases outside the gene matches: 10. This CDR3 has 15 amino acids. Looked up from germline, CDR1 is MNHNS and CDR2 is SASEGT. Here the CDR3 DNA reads TGTGCCAGCAGGGACCGGGACAGTTCAGCAGATACGCAGTATTTT. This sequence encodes CASRDRDSSADTQYF.

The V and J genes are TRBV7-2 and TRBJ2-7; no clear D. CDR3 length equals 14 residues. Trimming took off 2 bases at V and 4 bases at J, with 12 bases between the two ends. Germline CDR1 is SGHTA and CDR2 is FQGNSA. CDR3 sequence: CASSLTAPAYEQYF. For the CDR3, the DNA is TGTGCCAGCAGCTTAACAGCCCCAGCTTACGAGCAGTACTTC.

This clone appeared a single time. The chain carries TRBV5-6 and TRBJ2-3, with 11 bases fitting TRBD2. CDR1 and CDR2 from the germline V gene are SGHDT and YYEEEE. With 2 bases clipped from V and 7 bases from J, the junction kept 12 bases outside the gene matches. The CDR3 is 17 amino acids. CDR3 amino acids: CASSFLTSGNGFNTQYF. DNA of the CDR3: TGTGCCAGCAGCTTCTTGACTAGCGGGAACGGGTTCAATACGCAGTATTTT.

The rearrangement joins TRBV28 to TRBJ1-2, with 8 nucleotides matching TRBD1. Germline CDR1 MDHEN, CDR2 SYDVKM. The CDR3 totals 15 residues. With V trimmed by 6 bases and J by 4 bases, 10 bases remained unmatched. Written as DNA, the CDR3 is TGTGCCAGCAGCTCTTGGACAGGGCCCGCCTATGGCTACACCTTC. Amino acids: CASSSWTGPAYGYTF.

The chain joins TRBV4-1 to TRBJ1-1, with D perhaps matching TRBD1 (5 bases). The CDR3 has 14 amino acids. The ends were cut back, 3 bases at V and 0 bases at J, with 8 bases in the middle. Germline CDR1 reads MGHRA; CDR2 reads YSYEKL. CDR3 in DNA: TGCGCCAGCAGCCAGGGACCGATGAACACTGAAGCTTTCTTT. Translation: CASSQGPMNTEAFF.